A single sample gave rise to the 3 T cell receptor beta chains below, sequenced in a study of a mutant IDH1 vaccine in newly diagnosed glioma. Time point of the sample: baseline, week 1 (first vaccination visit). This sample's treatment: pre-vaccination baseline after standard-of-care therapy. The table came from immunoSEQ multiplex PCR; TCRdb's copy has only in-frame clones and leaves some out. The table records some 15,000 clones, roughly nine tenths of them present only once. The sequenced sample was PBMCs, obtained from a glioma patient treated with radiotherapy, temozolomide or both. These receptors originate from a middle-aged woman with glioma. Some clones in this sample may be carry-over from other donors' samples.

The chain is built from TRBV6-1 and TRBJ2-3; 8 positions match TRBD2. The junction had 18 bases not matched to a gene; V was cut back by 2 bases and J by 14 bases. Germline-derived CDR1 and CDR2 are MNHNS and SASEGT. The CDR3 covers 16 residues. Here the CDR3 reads CASSETLRGRGGGWYF. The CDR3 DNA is TGTGCCAGCAGTGAAACCTTGAGGGGACGGGGGGGAGGGTGGTATTTT.

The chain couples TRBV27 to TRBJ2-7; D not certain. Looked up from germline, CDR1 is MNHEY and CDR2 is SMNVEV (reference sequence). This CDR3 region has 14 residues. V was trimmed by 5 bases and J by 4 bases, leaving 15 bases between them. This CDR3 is CASSDPNGVYEQYF. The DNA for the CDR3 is TGTGCCAGCAGTGATCCCAACGGCGTATACGAGCAGTACTTC.

The CDR3 loop is CASSVDDRGIYGYTF. CDR3 DNA sequence: TGTGCCAGCAGCGTAGATGACAGGGGAATCTATGGCTACACCTTC. V usage is TRBV9 and J usage is TRBJ1-2, with TRBD1 identical over 8 bases. This CDR3 has 15 amino acids. Germline lookup yields CDR1 SGDLS and CDR2 YYNGEE. V trimming: 0 bases; J trimming: 4 bases; junction bases outside the gene matches: 5.